Sequencing of this T cell receptor (beta chain) was carried out in a study of blood T cell repertoires in COVID-19. About the study: From the United States, Italy and Spain came samples of acute and convalescent COVID-19. Sources were T cells, B-cell-depleted T cells, or PBMCs; the material itself was cDNA or gDNA.

The CDR3 loop spans 16 amino acids. Deletions cut 0 bases from V and 2 bases from J, with 12 bases between. CDR1 SGHRS and CDR2 YFSETQ come from the germline V gene. Original processing methods: From reference gene primer amplification, estimates of nucleated cell counts were derived. Here immunoSEQ multiplex PCR was the method, and the copy in TCRdb shows in-frame clones only, minus some. That table supplies the V and J calls and clone size; D and trimming were determined from the DNA. The table records under 35,000 clones, around 89% of them present only once. The sequenced sample was peripheral blood. This sequence was found in a man aged 55 to 70 with acute or convalescent COVID-19. The rearrangement uses TRBV5-1 and TRBJ1-3; a weak D match, TRBD1 (6 bases). The DNA of the CDR3 is TGCGCCAGCAGCTTGGGACCCCAGGGGACTGGAAACACCATATATTTT. Its protein is CASSLGPQGTGNTIYF. Combining the CDR3 with reference TRBV5-1 and TRBJ1-3 gives the whole variable domain KAGVTQTPRYLIKTRGQQVTLSCSPISGHRSVSWYQQTPGQGLQFLFEYFSETQRNKGNFPGRFSGRQFSNSRSEMNVSTLELGDSALYLCASSLGPQGTGNTIYFGEGSWLTVV.